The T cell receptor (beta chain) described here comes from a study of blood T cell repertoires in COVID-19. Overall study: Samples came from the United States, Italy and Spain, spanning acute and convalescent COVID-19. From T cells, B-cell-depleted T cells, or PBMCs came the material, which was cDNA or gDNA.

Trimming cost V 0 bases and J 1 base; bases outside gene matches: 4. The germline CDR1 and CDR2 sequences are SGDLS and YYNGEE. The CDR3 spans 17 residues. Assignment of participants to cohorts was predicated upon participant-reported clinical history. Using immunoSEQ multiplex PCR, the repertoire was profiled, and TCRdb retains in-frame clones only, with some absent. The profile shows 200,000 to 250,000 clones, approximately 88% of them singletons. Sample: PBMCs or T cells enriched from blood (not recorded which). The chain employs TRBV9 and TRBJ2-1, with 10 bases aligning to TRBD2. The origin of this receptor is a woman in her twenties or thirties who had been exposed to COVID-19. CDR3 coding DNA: TGTGCCAGCAGCGTAGCGACTAGCGGGCTTTCCTACAATGAGCAGTTCTTC. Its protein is CASSVATSGLSYNEQFF. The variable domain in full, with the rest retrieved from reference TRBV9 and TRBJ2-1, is DSGVTQTPKHLITATGQRVTLRCSPRSGDLSVYWYQQSLDQGLQFLIQYYNGEERAKGNILERFSAQQFPDLHSELNLSSLELGDSALYFCASSVATSGLSYNEQFFGPGTRLTVL.